This T cell receptor (beta chain) was identified during a study of blood T cell repertoires in COVID-19. Study details: COVID-19 samples, acute and convalescent, were from the United States, Italy and Spain. T cells, B-cell-depleted T cells, or PBMCs provided the cDNA or gDNA that served as material.

Data came from immunoSEQ multiplex PCR; TCRdb stores just in-frame clones and leaves some out. The sample records 100,000 to 150,000 clones, 88% being singletons. Sequencing was done on a sample of peripheral blood. The TCR sequence derives from a human donor in a cohort sampled during active COVID-19.

The CDR3 loop is CASSLTVNQPQHF. Written as DNA, the CDR3 is TGTGCCAGCAGTCTGACAGTCAATCAGCCCCAGCATTTT. The V call is TRBV12-3 or TRBV12-4, the J call TRBJ1-5; a weak D match, TRBD1 (5 bases). V lost 5 bases, J lost 3 bases, and 8 bases lay in between. The CDR3 has 13 amino acids.